This entry describes one T cell receptor beta chain. The antigen is unknown. This sample was included in a study of cytomegalovirus exposure and HLA in healthy donors. Study details: Approximately 85 million unique TCRs from HLA-typed donors made up an early data release.

Study-wide findings and caveats: TCR beta V segments were, for the most part, productive about 87% or about 30% of the time in an earlier analysis.

CDR1 is MNHNY and CDR2 is SVGAGI in the germline V gene (reference sequence). Trimming removed 7 bases from V and 5 bases from J; junction bases left unmatched: 9. This CDR3 region has 15 residues. Donors were ostensibly healthy at sampling, although undocumented immune exposures were probable. The PCR employed 60 Vbeta primers together with 13 Jbeta primers. Libraries were prepared by immunoSEQ multiplex PCR; TCRdb keeps only in-frame clonotypes and omits some of them. The sample shows approximately 100,000 clones, under 80% of them seen only once. Sequencing was carried out using PBMCs. This chain links TRBV6-6 with TRBJ2-3; 10 bases agree with TRBD2. The receptor comes from a woman between 45 and 65 years old in good health and CMV-seropositive. The chain's CDR3 is CASMVAGGLGDTQYF. CDR3 DNA: TGTGCCAGCATGGTAGCGGGAGGTTTAGGAGATACGCAGTATTTT.